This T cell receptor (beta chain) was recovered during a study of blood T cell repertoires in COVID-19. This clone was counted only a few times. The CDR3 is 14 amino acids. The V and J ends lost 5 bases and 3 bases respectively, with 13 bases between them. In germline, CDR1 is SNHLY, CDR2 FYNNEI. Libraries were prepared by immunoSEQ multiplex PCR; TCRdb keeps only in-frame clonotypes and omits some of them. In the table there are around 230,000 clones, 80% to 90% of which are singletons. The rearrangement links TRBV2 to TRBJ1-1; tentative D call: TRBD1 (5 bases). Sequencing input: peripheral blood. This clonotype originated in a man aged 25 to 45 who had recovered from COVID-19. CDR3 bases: TGTGCCAGCAGTTCCCTGACAGATGACACTGAAGCTTTCTTT. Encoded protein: CASSSLTDDTEAFF. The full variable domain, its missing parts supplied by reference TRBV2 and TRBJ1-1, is EPEVTQTPSHQVTQMGQEVILRCVPISNHLYFYWYRQILGQKVEFLVSFYNNEISEKSEIFDDQFSVERPDGSNFTLKIRSTKLEDSAMYFCASSSLTDDTEAFFGQGTRLTVV.